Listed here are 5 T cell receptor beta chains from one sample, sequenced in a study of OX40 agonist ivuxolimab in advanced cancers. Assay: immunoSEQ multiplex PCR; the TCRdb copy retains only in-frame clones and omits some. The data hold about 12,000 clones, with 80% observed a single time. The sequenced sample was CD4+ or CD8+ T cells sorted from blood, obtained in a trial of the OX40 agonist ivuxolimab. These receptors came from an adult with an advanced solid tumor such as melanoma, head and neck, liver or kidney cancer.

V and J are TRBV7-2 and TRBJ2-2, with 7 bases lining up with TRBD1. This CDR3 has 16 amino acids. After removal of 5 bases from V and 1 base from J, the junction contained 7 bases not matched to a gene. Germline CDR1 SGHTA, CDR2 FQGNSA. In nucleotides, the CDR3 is TGTGCCAGCAGCCTGCTATACAGGGGGAACACCGGGGAGCTGTTTTTT. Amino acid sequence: CASSLLYRGNTGELFF.

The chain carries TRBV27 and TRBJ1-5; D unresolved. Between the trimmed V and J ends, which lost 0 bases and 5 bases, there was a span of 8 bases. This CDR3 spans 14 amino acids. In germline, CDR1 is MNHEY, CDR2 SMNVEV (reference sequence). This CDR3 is CASSLSNTYQPQHF. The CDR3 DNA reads TGTGCCAGCAGTTTATCTAACACCTATCAGCCCCAGCATTTT.

CDR3 region: CASSFMREFEAFF. The CDR3 DNA follows: TGTGCCAGCAGCTTTATGAGGGAATTTGAAGCTTTCTTT. V and J are TRBV7-3 and TRBJ1-1; D remains unclear. The CDR3 runs 13 residues. Trimming took off 3 bases at V and 7 bases at J, with 12 bases between the two ends. Germline CDR1 is SGHTA and CDR2 is FQGTGA.

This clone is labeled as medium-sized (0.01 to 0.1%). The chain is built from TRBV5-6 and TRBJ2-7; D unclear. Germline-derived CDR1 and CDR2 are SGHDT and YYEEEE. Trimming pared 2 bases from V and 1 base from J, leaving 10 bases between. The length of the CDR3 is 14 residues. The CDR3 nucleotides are TGTGCCAGCAGCTTAGGACGGCTATCCTACGAGCAGTACTTC. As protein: CASSLGRLSYEQYF.

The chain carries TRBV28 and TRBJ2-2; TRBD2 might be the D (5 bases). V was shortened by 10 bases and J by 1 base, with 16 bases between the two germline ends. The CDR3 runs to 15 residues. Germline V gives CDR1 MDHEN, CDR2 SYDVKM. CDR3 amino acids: CATPGSSGNTGELFF. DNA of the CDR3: TGTGCCACCCCCGGGTCGAGCGGGAACACCGGGGAGCTGTTTTTT.